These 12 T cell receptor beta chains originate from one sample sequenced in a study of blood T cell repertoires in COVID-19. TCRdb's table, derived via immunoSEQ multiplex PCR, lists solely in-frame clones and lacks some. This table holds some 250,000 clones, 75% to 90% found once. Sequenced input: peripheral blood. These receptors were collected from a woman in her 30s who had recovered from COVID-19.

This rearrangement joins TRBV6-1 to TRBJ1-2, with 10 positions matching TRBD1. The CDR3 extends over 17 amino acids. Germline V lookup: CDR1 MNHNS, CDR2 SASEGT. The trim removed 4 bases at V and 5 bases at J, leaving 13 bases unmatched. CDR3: CASSAPDRGLDKYGYTF. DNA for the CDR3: TGTGCCAGCAGTGCGCCCGACAGGGGGCTCGATAAATATGGCTACACCTTC.

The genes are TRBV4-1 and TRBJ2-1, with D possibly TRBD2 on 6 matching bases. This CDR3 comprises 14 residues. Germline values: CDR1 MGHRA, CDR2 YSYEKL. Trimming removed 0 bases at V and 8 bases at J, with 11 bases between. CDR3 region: CASSQDPGGDEQFF. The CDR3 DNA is TGCGCCAGCAGCCAAGACCCCGGGGGAGATGAGCAGTTCTTC.

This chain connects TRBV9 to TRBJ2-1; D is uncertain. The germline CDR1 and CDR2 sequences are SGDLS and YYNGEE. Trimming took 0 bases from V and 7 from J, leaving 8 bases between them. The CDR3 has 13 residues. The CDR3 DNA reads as TGTGCCAGCAGCGTAGCTACCGGGAATGAGCAGTTCTTC. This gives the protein CASSVATGNEQFF.

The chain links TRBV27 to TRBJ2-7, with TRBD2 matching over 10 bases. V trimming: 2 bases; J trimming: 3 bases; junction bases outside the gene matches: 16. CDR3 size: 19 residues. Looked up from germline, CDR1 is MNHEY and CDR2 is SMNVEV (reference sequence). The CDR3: CASSLVFGLAGASSYEQYF. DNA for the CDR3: TGTGCCAGCAGTTTAGTCTTCGGGCTAGCGGGGGCCTCGAGCTACGAGCAGTACTTC.

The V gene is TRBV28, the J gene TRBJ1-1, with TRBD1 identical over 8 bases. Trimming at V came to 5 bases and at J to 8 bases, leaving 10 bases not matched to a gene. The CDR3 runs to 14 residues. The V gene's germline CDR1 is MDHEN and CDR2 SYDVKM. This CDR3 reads CASSLDQGAAEAFF. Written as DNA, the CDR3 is TGTGCCAGCAGTCTAGACCAGGGGGCGGCAGAAGCTTTCTTT.

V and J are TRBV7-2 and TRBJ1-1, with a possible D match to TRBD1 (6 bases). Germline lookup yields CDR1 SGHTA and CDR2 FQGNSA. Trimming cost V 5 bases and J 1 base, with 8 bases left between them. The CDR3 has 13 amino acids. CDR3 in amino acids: CASSGGQNTEAFF. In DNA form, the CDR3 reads TGTGCCAGCAGCGGGGGACAGAACACTGAAGCTTTCTTT. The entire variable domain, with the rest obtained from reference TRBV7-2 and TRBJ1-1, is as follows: GAGVSQSPSNKVTEKGKDVELRCDPISGHTALYWYRQSLGQGLEFLIYFQGNSAPDKSGLPSDRFSAERTGGSVSTLTIQRTQQEDSAVYLCASSGGQNTEAFFGQGTRLTVV.

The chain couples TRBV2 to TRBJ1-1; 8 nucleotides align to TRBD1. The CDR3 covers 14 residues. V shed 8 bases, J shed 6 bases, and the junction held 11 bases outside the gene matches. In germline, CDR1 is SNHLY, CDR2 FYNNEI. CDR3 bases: TGTGCCAGCGGGCCCCCAGGGGGCCGGGCTGAAGCTTTCTTT. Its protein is CASGPPGGRAEAFF.

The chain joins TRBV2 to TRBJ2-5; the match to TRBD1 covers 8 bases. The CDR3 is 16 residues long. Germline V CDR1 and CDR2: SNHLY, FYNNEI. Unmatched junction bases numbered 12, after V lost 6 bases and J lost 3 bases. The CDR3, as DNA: TGTGCCAGCAGCGTGGGTCCAGGACAGGGTGAAGAGACCCAGTACTTC. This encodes CASSVGPGQGEETQYF.

The CDR3 loop is CASSRGHEQYF. The CDR3 coding sequence is TGTGCCAGTAGCAGGGGACACGAGCAGTACTTC. V usage is TRBV19 and J usage is TRBJ2-7; D may be TRBD1 (6 bases). Trimming pared 6 bases from V and 5 bases from J, leaving 8 bases between. The CDR3 runs to 11 residues. Germline V lookup: CDR1 LNHDA, CDR2 SQIVND (reference sequence).

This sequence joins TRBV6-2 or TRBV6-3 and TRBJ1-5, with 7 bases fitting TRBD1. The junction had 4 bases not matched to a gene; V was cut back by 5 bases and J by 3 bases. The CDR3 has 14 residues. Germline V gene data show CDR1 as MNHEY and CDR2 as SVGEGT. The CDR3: CASSNTGVNQPQHF. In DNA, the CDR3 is TGTGCCAGCAGTAATACAGGGGTCAATCAGCCCCAGCATTTT.

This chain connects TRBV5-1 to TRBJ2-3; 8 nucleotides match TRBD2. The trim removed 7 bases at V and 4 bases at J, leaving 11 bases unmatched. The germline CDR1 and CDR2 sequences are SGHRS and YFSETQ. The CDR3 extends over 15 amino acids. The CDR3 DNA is TGCGCCAGCCGCCTAACGGGGGGGCCCCCAGATACGCAGTATTTT. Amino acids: CASRLTGGPPDTQYF.

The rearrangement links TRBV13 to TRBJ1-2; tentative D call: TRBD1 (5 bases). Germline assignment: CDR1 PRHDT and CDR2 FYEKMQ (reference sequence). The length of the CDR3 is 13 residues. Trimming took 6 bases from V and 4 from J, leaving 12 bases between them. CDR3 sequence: CASRVRGVYGYTF. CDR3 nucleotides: TGTGCCAGCAGAGTTCGGGGGGTCTATGGCTACACCTTC.